The 17 T cell receptor beta chains reported below all come from one sample, sequenced in a study of CD8+ T cells in alopecia areata. Isolated RNA was reverse transcribed into cDNA used as the sequencing template. The table came from immunoSEQ multiplex PCR; TCRdb's copy has only in-frame clones and leaves some out. The profile shows about 200,000 clones, about two fifths of them singletons. Treatment reported: oral pan-JAK inhibitor, 5-10 mg twice daily. The sample here was CD4+ T cells sorted from blood, taken at approximately week 30, from a patient treated with tofacitinib. These TCRs come from a human donor with alopecia areata.

The J gene is TRBJ2-3, the V gene TRBV7-3, with 8 bases matching TRBD2. The junction had 8 bases not matched to a gene; V was cut back by 2 bases and J by 4 bases. CDR1 and CDR2 (germline): SGHTA, FQGTGA. CDR3 length: 16 residues. This chain's CDR3 is CASSLGSGTFADTQYF. The CDR3 bases are TGTGCCAGCAGCTTAGGTAGCGGGACCTTCGCAGATACGCAGTATTTT.

Only a few counts were recorded for this clone. This chain uses TRBV28 with TRBJ2-1, with TRBD2 as a possible D gene (5 bases). This CDR3 comprises 15 residues. Germline CDR1 and CDR2: MDHEN and SYDVKM. Trimming took off 2 bases at V and 7 bases at J, with 15 bases between the two ends. CDR3 in amino acids: CASSLGSGSSNEQFF. Written as DNA, the CDR3 is TGTGCCAGCAGTTTAGGCAGCGGAAGTTCTAATGAGCAGTTCTTC.

The gene calls are TRBV19 and TRBJ1-5; D remains unclear. The CDR3 runs to 15 residues. CDR1 and CDR2 from the germline V gene are LNHDA and SQIVND (reference sequence). V was clipped by 1 base and J by 0 bases, with 7 bases between them. CDR3 sequence reads: CASSIGRYSNQPQHF. The CDR3 DNA reads TGTGCCAGTAGTATAGGGCGATATAGCAATCAGCCCCAGCATTTT.

This clone was seen more than once but under ten times. The chain links TRBV14 to TRBJ2-5, with D perhaps TRBD2 (5 bases). Germline-derived CDR1 and CDR2 are SGHDN and FVKESK. The V and J ends lost 7 bases and 2 bases respectively, with 11 bases between them. There are 13 residues in the CDR3. DNA for the CDR3: TGTGCCAGCAAACAGAGGGATCAAGAGACCCAGTACTTC. It translates to CASKQRDQETQYF. Full variable domain (remainder filled in from reference TRBV14 and TRBJ2-5): EAGVTQFPSHSVIEKGQTVTLRCDPISGHDNLYWYRRVMGKEIKFLLHFVKESKQDESGMPNNRFLAERTGGTYSTLKVQPAELEDSGVYFCASKQRDQETQYFGPGTRLLVL.

V usage is TRBV6-6 and J usage is TRBJ2-3; 9 bases map to TRBD1. V was pared by 6 bases and J by 9 bases, with 7 bases of the junction left unmatched. The CDR3 loop spans 13 amino acids. The germline CDR1 and CDR2 sequences are MNHNY and SVGAGI (reference sequence). CDR3 sequence: CASRSGDRDTQYF. The CDR3 DNA reads as TGTGCCAGCAGGTCCGGGGACAGGGACACGCAGTATTTT.

Points on this clone: Within the sample, other DNA sequences also encode this same CDR3. The chain uses TRBV5-1 and TRBJ2-7; no definite D call. The CDR3 extends over 12 amino acids. The V and J ends lost 3 bases and 4 bases respectively, with 8 bases between them. From germline, CDR1 is SGHRS and CDR2 YFSETQ. The CDR3 DNA follows: TGCGCCAGCAGCTCAGGATCTTACGAGCAGTACTTC. Translation: CASSSGSYEQYF.

This sequence joins TRBV30 and TRBJ1-2; D call uncertain. This CDR3 has 13 residues. Deletions cut 0 bases from V and 4 bases from J, with 9 bases between. From germline, CDR1 is GTSNPN and CDR2 SVGIG (reference sequence). CDR3 nucleotide sequence: TGTGCCTGGAGTGTACAGTCGCTCTATGGCTACACCTTC. Protein: CAWSVQSLYGYTF.

In its sample, this clone was seen a few times. The chain combines TRBV7-9 with TRBJ2-1, with 13 positions matching TRBD2. CDR3 length: 16 amino acids. The junction had 7 bases not matched to a gene; V was cut back by 5 bases and J by 6 bases. Germline V gene data show CDR1 as SEHNR and CDR2 as FQNEAQ (reference sequence). The chain's CDR3 is CASSQPGLAGVNEQFF. The CDR3 region has the DNA TGTGCCAGCAGCCAACCTGGACTAGCGGGAGTCAATGAGCAGTTCTTC.

A few counts support this clone. The chain combines TRBV30 with TRBJ2-1; the D is unclear. Trimming removed 2 bases at V and 1 base at J, with 12 bases between. Per germline, CDR1 GTSNPN and CDR2 SVGIG (reference sequence). The length of the CDR3 is 15 residues. The CDR3 is CAWSRGQPSYNEQFF. DNA for the CDR3: TGTGCCTGGAGTCGAGGTCAGCCTTCCTACAATGAGCAGTTCTTC.

V gene TRBV5-4 combines with J gene TRBJ2-5, with 8 bases fitting TRBD1. The J segment lost 5 bases and the V segment lost 1 base, leaving 4 bases of the junction unmatched. This CDR3 region has 14 residues. Germline V gene data show CDR1 as SGHNT and CDR2 as YYREEE (reference sequence). The CDR3 bases are TGTGCCAGCAGCTTGCAGGGGGCGCGGGAGACCCAGTACTTC. This translates into CASSLQGARETQYF.

The chain carries TRBV30 and TRBJ1-6; no reliable D call. The CDR3 runs to 13 residues. Deletions cut 0 bases from V and 8 bases from J, with 8 bases between. Germline V gene data show CDR1 as GTSNPN and CDR2 as SVGIG (reference sequence). The CDR3 DNA reads TGTGCCTGGAGTGTACAGCGGGATTCACCCCTCCACTTT. Protein product: CAWSVQRDSPLHF.

The rearrangement joins TRBV5-4 to TRBJ1-6; D gene unclear. This CDR3 has 15 residues. V lost 4 bases and J 4 bases, leaving 12 bases between the germline ends. Germline CDR1 is SGHNT and CDR2 is YYREEE (reference sequence). The DNA of the CDR3 is TGTGCCAGCAGCCCGCGGGAGGGATATAATTCACCCCTCCACTTT. It codes for CASSPREGYNSPLHF.

This clone came up a few times. The rearrangement links TRBV23-1 to TRBJ1-2; 7 bases map to TRBD1. TRBV23-1 is known as an ORF, though its function is uncertain. The ends lost 6 bases at V and 5 bases at J; junction bases unmatched: 6. CDR3 length equals 13 residues. The CDR3, as DNA: TGCGCCAGCAGCCCCCGGGACAGATATGGCTACACCTTC. Residues: CASSPRDRYGYTF.

This clone turned up a few times. V is TRBV11-2 and J is TRBJ2-2; D not certain. Trimming cost V 5 bases and J 1 base, with 8 bases left between them. The CDR3 runs to 14 residues. Per germline, CDR1 SGHAT and CDR2 FQNNGV. The CDR3 DNA reads as TGTGCCAGCAGCCTGAGTAGGAACACCGGGGAGCTGTTTTTT. It is translated as CASSLSRNTGELFF.

The chain links TRBV29-1 to TRBJ1-1; D is unresolved. Germline loops: CDR1 SQVTM, CDR2 ANQGSEA. This CDR3 region has 13 residues. Trimming shortened V by 5 bases and J by 1 base, and 11 bases separated the two germline ends. The CDR3 nucleotides read TGCAGCGTTTGCCCTCGACCGAACACTGAAGCTTTCTTT. It translates to CSVCPRPNTEAFF.

This chain connects TRBV5-6 to TRBJ2-6, with D uncertain. The CDR3 runs 16 residues. The V gene lost 4 bases and the J gene lost 0 bases, with 11 bases spanning the gap. Germline V gene lookup returns CDR1 SGHDT and CDR2 YYEEEE. The CDR3 sequence is CASSITKISGANVLTF. The CDR3 DNA reads as TGTGCCAGCAGCATAACGAAGATCTCTGGGGCCAACGTCCTGACTTTC.

This clone has only a few counts. The chain links TRBV29-1 to TRBJ2-1; 7 bases line up with TRBD1. Germline loops: CDR1 SQVTM, CDR2 ANQGSEA. The junction had 6 bases not matched to a gene; V was cut back by 6 bases and J by 10 bases. The CDR3 runs 11 residues. CDR3 nucleotide sequence: TGCAGCGTCTTGCCGGGACAGGAGCAGTTCTTC. It is translated as CSVLPGQEQFF.